One and the same sample provided the 30 T cell receptor beta chains below, sequenced in a study of OX40 agonist ivuxolimab in advanced cancers. Generated by immunoSEQ multiplex PCR, the TCRdb table keeps only in-frame clones and is missing some. There are around 64,000 clones in the sample; around 80% occur only once, and 0.95% to 1.5% lies in the top ten. The sample here was CD4+ or CD8+ T cells sorted from blood, taken in a trial of the OX40 agonist ivuxolimab. The receptor source for this set is an adult with an advanced solid tumor such as melanoma, head and neck, liver or kidney cancer.

The J gene is TRBJ2-1, the V gene TRBV7-2, with D unresolved. Germline lookup yields CDR1 SGHTA and CDR2 FQGNSA. With 5 bases removed from V and 7 bases from J, the gap between germline ends came to 12 bases. The CDR3 is 13 residues long. The CDR3 is CASSPKEKNEQFF. CDR3 sequence (DNA): TGTGCCAGCAGCCCCAAGGAGAAAAATGAGCAGTTCTTC.

The genes are TRBV5-6 and TRBJ1-1; unclear D gene. In germline, CDR1 is SGHDT, CDR2 YYEEEE. V was pared by 0 bases and J by 6 bases, with 9 bases between. The CDR3 is made up of 13 amino acids. CDR3 residues: CASSLGFESEAFF. DNA of the CDR3: TGTGCCAGCAGCTTGGGGTTCGAGTCTGAAGCTTTCTTT.

The CDR3 sequence is CASSQGNRNIQETQYF. The CDR3 DNA follows: TGCGCCAGCAGCCAAGGTAATAGAAATATCCAAGAGACCCAGTACTTC. J is TRBJ2-5 and V is TRBV4-1; D is unresolved. Germline CDR1 reads MGHRA; CDR2 reads YSYEKL. The CDR3 is made up of 16 amino acids. V was clipped by 1 base and J by 1 base, with 13 bases between them.

The chain joins TRBV29-1 to TRBJ1-2; D uncertain. Trimming left V 4 bases short and J 4 bases short, with 10 bases between. Germline CDR1 SQVTM, CDR2 ANQGSEA. This CDR3 is 12 amino acids long. CDR3 in amino acids: CSVGEGTYGYTF. CDR3 DNA: TGCAGCGTTGGGGAGGGTACCTATGGCTACACCTTC.

The chain carries TRBV10-3 and TRBJ2-1, with 7 bases matching TRBD1. CDR3 size: 15 residues. The germline V gene encodes CDR1 ENHRY and CDR2 SYGVKD. V dropped 10 bases and J dropped 1; count of bases not matched to a gene: 10. The CDR3 reads CATYSRQGSYNEQFF. The CDR3 DNA reads TGTGCCACTTATTCGAGACAGGGTTCCTACAATGAGCAGTTCTTC.

This clone was recorded only once. The CDR3 loop is CASSLSRPSTDTQYF. CDR3 in DNA: TGCGCCAGCAGCTTGTCTCGACCCAGCACAGATACGCAGTATTTT. The chain links TRBV5-1 to TRBJ2-3; D call uncertain. The CDR3 consists of 15 residues. Per the germline V gene, CDR1 is SGHRS and CDR2 is YFSETQ. Trimming pared 1 base from V and 0 bases from J, leaving 9 bases between. The full variable domain, in which reference TRBV5-1 and TRBJ2-3 provide the parts outside the CDR3, is KAGVTQTPRYLIKTRGQQVTLSCSPISGHRSVSWYQQTPGQGLQFLFEYFSETQRNKGNFPGRFSGRQFSNSRSEMNVSTLELGDSALYLCASSLSRPSTDTQYFGPGTRLTVL.

This clone has a single count. This chain uses TRBV6-5 with TRBJ1-4; a possible D gene is TRBD1 (5 bases). Between the trimmed V and J ends, which lost 8 bases and 3 bases, there was a span of 16 bases. Germline V CDR1 and CDR2: MNHEY, SVGAGI. The CDR3 has 15 amino acids. The CDR3 region has the DNA TGTGCCAGCCGACGGGACTTTAGGGCTAATGAAAAACTGTTTTTT. Amino acids: CASRRDFRANEKLFF.

The chain links TRBV5-4 to TRBJ2-7; 7 bases line up with TRBD1. There are 14 residues in the CDR3. Per germline, CDR1 SGHNT and CDR2 YYREEE (reference sequence). Losses at the gene ends were 4 bases for V and 4 bases for J; bases not matched to a gene: 8. The CDR3 DNA reads TGTGCCAGCAGCCCTAGACAGGGAGTTTACGAGCAGTACTTC. Encoded protein: CASSPRQGVYEQYF.

Only a few counts were recorded for this clone. This chain links TRBV23-1 with TRBJ1-6; TRBD1 is a possible D gene (6 bases). TRBV23-1 is annotated as an ORF whose role is uncertain. Trimming took off 3 bases at V and 8 bases at J, with 14 bases between the two ends. The CDR3 runs 15 residues. Here the CDR3 reads CASSHPEGGDSPLHF. The CDR3 region has the DNA TGCGCCAGCAGTCACCCCGAAGGGGGGGATTCACCCCTCCACTTT.

The V call is TRBV5-1, the J call TRBJ2-7, with D perhaps matching TRBD1 or TRBD2 (7 bases each). CDR3 length: 17 amino acids. Trimming left V 0 bases short and J 0 bases short, with 16 bases between. Per germline, CDR1 SGHRS and CDR2 YFSETQ. The CDR3 region has the DNA TGCGCCAGCAGCTTGGAAGGGAGGGGGCAATACTCCTACGAGCAGTACTTC. This translates into CASSLEGRGQYSYEQYF.

The V and J genes are TRBV19 and TRBJ2-1, with TRBD2 identical over 7 bases. The CDR3 is 15 residues long. Looked up from germline, CDR1 is LNHDA and CDR2 is SQIVND (reference sequence). The junction had 4 bases not matched to a gene; V was cut back by 5 bases and J by 0 bases. This CDR3 reads CASSSLALSYNEQFF. The CDR3, as DNA: TGTGCCAGTAGTTCACTAGCGCTCTCCTACAATGAGCAGTTCTTC.

The gene calls are TRBV18 and TRBJ2-5, with a tentative D call TRBD2 (6 bases). V lost 3 bases to trimming and J lost 2 bases, with 13 bases between them. CDR1 KGHSH and CDR2 LQKENI come from the germline V gene. The CDR3 sequence is 15 residues long. CDR3 in amino acids: CASSPVGGVQETQYF. CDR3 nucleotides: TGTGCCAGCTCACCGGTCGGGGGAGTTCAAGAGACCCAGTACTTC. Supplemented by reference TRBV18 and TRBJ2-5, the full variable domain reads NAGVMQNPRHLVRRRGQEARLRCSPMKGHSHVYWYRQLPEEGLKFMVYLQKENIIDESGMPKERFSAEFPKEGPSILRIQQVVRGDSAAYFCASSPVGGVQETQYFGPGTRLLVL.

The CDR3 region is CASSPPTRCNEKLFF. DNA for the CDR3: TGTGCCAGCAGCCCTCCTACAAGGTGTAATGAAAAACTGTTTTTT. The rearrangement joins TRBV12-1 to TRBJ1-4. TRBV12-1 is designated a pseudogene. This CDR3 has 15 residues.

The rearrangement links TRBV10-2 to TRBJ1-2; D might be TRBD1 (6 bases). The CDR3 consists of 17 residues. Germline assignment: CDR1 WSHSY and CDR2 SAAADI. The V end lost 6 bases, the J end lost 2 bases, and 22 bases lay between the germline ends. The CDR3 DNA reads TGCGCCAGCAGCCCCTCCGGGGGCAGAATCCGCAACTATGGCTACACCTTC. This translates into CASSPSGGRIRNYGYTF.

This rearrangement joins TRBV4-2 to TRBJ2-1; 10 bases are shared with TRBD1. The germline gives CDR1 LGHNA, CDR2 YNFKEQ. V dropped 3 bases and J dropped 6; count of bases not matched to a gene: 5. The CDR3 is made up of 15 amino acids. The CDR3 DNA follows: TGTGCCAGCAGCCAGACAGGGGGCCGACGCAATGAGCAGTTCTTC. This gives the protein CASSQTGGRRNEQFF.

The chain joins TRBV19 to TRBJ1-5, with unresolved D. The CDR3 contains 12 residues. Between the trimmed V and J ends, which lost 4 bases and 9 bases, there was a span of 10 bases. Germline V gene data show CDR1 as LNHDA and CDR2 as SQIVND (reference sequence). CDR3 in amino acids: CASSSDLGPQHF. For the CDR3, the DNA is TGTGCCAGTAGTAGCGACCTCGGGCCCCAGCATTTT. Using reference TRBV19 and TRBJ1-5 for the parts outside the CDR3, the full variable domain is DGGITQSPKYLFRKEGQNVTLSCEQNLNHDAMYWYRQDPGQGLRLIYYSQIVNDFQKGDIAEGYSVSREKKESFPLTVTSAQKNPTAFYLCASSSDLGPQHFGDGTRLSIL.

This sequence joins TRBV11-3 and TRBJ1-2, with D possibly matching TRBD1 (6 bases). Per germline, CDR1 SGHNT and CDR2 YENEEA. The CDR3 contains 13 residues. V was cut by 3 bases and J by 8 bases, with 13 bases left in between. The CDR3, as DNA: TGTGCCAGCAGCTTGACGAGGGGGGACGGCTACACCTTC. Translation gives CASSLTRGDGYTF.

The V call is TRBV6-5, the J call TRBJ1-2; no reliable D call. Trimming pared 4 bases from V and 0 bases from J, leaving 0 bases between. CDR3 length: 11 residues. Germline CDR1 and CDR2: MNHEY and SVGAGI. The CDR3, as DNA: TGTGCCAGCAGTTCTAACTATGGCTACACCTTC. Protein sequence: CASSSNYGYTF.

This chain uses TRBV27 with TRBJ2-1; TRBD1 aligns across 7 bases. From germline, CDR1 is MNHEY and CDR2 SMNVEV (reference sequence). The junction had 8 bases not matched to a gene; V was cut back by 6 bases and J by 0 bases. The CDR3 runs 16 residues. The CDR3 here is CASRRGGQASYNEQFF. Written as DNA, the CDR3 is TGTGCCAGCAGACGGGGTGGACAGGCCTCCTACAATGAGCAGTTCTTC.

This chain connects TRBV18 to TRBJ2-2, with D maybe TRBD1 (6 bases). V lost 1 base and J 0 bases, leaving 9 bases between the germline ends. Germline V gene sequence: CDR1 KGHSH, CDR2 LQKENI. There are 16 residues in the CDR3. The CDR3 DNA reads TGTGCCAGCTCACCACGGACAGACCCGAACACCGGGGAGCTGTTTTTT. It is translated as CASSPRTDPNTGELFF.

This clone was observed a single time. The rearrangement links TRBV6-5 to TRBJ2-3, with 7 bases fitting TRBD2. The trim removed 6 bases at V and 4 bases at J, leaving 4 bases unmatched. Germline V CDR1 and CDR2: MNHEY, SVGAGI. This CDR3 contains 13 residues. The CDR3 DNA sequence: TGTGCCAGCAGGCAACGGGGGGCAGATACGCAGTATTTT. Its protein product is CASRQRGADTQYF.

The V and J genes are TRBV7-9 and TRBJ2-3, with 10 bases aligning to TRBD2. The germline gives CDR1 SEHNR, CDR2 FQNEAQ (reference sequence). V lost 5 bases to trimming and J lost 4 bases; unmatched junction nucleotides: 9. The CDR3 runs to 16 residues. CDR3 protein: CASSAISGGRADTQYF. CDR3 coding DNA: TGTGCCAGCAGCGCTATTAGCGGGGGGAGGGCAGATACGCAGTATTTT.

The rearrangement uses TRBV30 and TRBJ2-7, with TRBD1 matching over 9 bases. The germline gives CDR1 GTSNPN, CDR2 SVGIG (reference sequence). The trim removed 8 bases at V and 2 bases at J, leaving 4 bases unmatched. The CDR3 consists of 12 residues. The CDR3 is CARGTGPYEQYF. The CDR3 DNA sequence: TGTGCCCGAGGGACAGGGCCCTACGAGCAGTACTTC.

This chain uses TRBV5-6 with TRBJ2-7; D uncertain. V lost 4 bases to trimming and J lost 1 base, with 15 bases between them. Per germline, CDR1 SGHDT and CDR2 YYEEEE. The CDR3 has 15 amino acids. The CDR3 region has the DNA TGTGCCAGCAGCCCGGTTGGGCCGTCGTCCTACGAGCAGTACTTC. It codes for CASSPVGPSSYEQYF.

J is TRBJ2-7 and V is TRBV7-2; tentatively, D is TRBD1 (6 bases). Trimming shortened V by 5 bases and J by 6 bases, and 20 bases separated the two germline ends. This CDR3 spans 15 amino acids. CDR1 and CDR2 (germline): SGHTA, FQGNSA. CDR3 region: CASSAAGPGAGEQYF. Written as DNA, the CDR3 is TGTGCCAGCAGCGCAGCCGGGCCAGGGGCCGGCGAGCAGTACTTC. Filled out from reference TRBV7-2 and TRBJ2-7, the complete variable domain reads GAGVSQSPSNKVTEKGKDVELRCDPISGHTALYWYRQSLGQGLEFLIYFQGNSAPDKSGLPSDRFSAERTGGSVSTLTIQRTQQEDSAVYLCASSAAGPGAGEQYFGPGTRLTVT.

This chain connects TRBV5-1 to TRBJ1-2, with a possible D match to TRBD1 (6 bases). Germline V CDR1 and CDR2: SGHRS, YFSETQ. The CDR3 is 14 amino acids. With 5 bases removed from V and 4 bases from J, the gap between germline ends came to 15 bases. CDR3 in DNA: TGCGCCAGCAGGTCCGGGACACAATCCTATGGCTACACCTTC. Residues: CASRSGTQSYGYTF.

The chain has TRBV18 and TRBJ2-5; 7 nucleotides align to TRBD1. V was pared by 3 bases and J by 4 bases, with 11 bases of the junction left unmatched. The germline CDR1 and CDR2 sequences are KGHSH and LQKENI. This CDR3 has 16 amino acids. The CDR3 sequence is CASSPSMTGSGETQYF. The CDR3 coding sequence is TGTGCCAGCTCACCTTCAATGACAGGGTCGGGAGAGACCCAGTACTTC.

The rearrangement links TRBV5-1 to TRBJ1-1, with 7 bases fitting TRBD1. The CDR3 consists of 14 residues. The V gene's germline CDR1 is SGHRS and CDR2 YFSETQ. Trimming took 4 bases from V and 10 from J; bases not matched to a gene: 13. The CDR3 DNA follows: TGCGCCAGCAGCCGCACCGGGACAGAACTTGCAGCTTTCTTT. Translated: CASSRTGTELAAFF.

This chain joins TRBV19 and TRBJ1-1; 7 bases line up with TRBD1. Germline lookup yields CDR1 LNHDA and CDR2 SQIVND (reference sequence). J lost 0 bases, V lost 4 bases, and 8 bases had no gene match. This CDR3 spans 16 amino acids. The CDR3 nucleotides are TGTGCCAGTAGTACTTACACAGGGGCCGTGAACACTGAAGCTTTCTTT. The encoded protein is CASSTYTGAVNTEAFF. Using reference TRBV19 and TRBJ1-1 for the parts outside the CDR3, the full variable domain is DGGITQSPKYLFRKEGQNVTLSCEQNLNHDAMYWYRQDPGQGLRLIYYSQIVNDFQKGDIAEGYSVSREKKESFPLTVTSAQKNPTAFYLCASSTYTGAVNTEAFFGQGTRLTVV.

A note on this clone: A read error may account for a junction end that differs from germline. This rearrangement joins TRBV7-2 to TRBJ1-5; TRBD1 agrees at 10 bases. Per germline, CDR1 SGHTA and CDR2 FQGNSA. CDR3 size: 16 residues. The CDR3 coding sequence is TGTGCCAGCAGTTTAGACAGGGGGCTCCGCAATCAGCCCCAGCATTTT. Translating gives CASSLDRGLRNQPQHF.